Below are 9 T cell receptor beta chains sequenced from a single sample in a study of CD8 T cells in Susac syndrome. A quantity of about 0.5 to 1 ug RNA underwent reverse transcription using random hexamers. Each CDR3 protein gets one entry after TCRdb re-called the immunoSEQ multiplex PCR reads with MiXCR. The sample shows under 200,000 distinct CDR3 sequences, 90% to 95% of them seen only once. Material for sequencing was CD4+ T cells from PBMCs. The receptors originated from a human donor with Susac syndrome.

This clonotype came up a few times. The chain employs TRBV5-1 and TRBJ1-1; 8 bases match TRBD1. CDR1 and CDR2 (germline): SGHRS, YFSETQ. The CDR3 covers 15 residues. V shed 1 base and J 1 base; nucleotides not matched to a gene: 3. The CDR3 here is CASSLLGTGNTEAFF. The CDR3 DNA reads as TGCGCCAGCAGCTTGTTGGGGACAGGGAACACTGAAGCTTTCTTT.

V and J are TRBV2 and TRBJ1-6, with a weak D call TRBD1 (6 bases). Germline-derived CDR1 and CDR2 are SNHLY and FYNNEI. V was pared by 8 bases and J by 2 bases, with 10 bases between. The CDR3 is made up of 14 amino acids. CDR3 amino acids: CASGGSTYNSPLHF. The CDR3 DNA reads TGTGCCAGCGGGGGCAGCACCTATAATTCACCCCTCCACTTT.

This clonotype was counted a few times. J is TRBJ2-5 and V is TRBV12-3 or TRBV12-4; 10 nucleotides align to TRBD2. The CDR3 is made up of 14 amino acids. Unmatched junction bases numbered 3, after V lost 5 bases and J lost 3 bases. The CDR3 bases are TGTGCCAGCAGTCTCCTAGCGGGGGAAGAGACCCAGTACTTC. Encoded protein: CASSLLAGEETQYF.

The chain recombines TRBV20-1 with TRBJ1-6; D unclear. The CDR3 runs 16 residues. V lost 0 bases and J lost 9, with 18 bases in between. CDR1 is DFQATT, CDR2 SNEGSKA, per germline (reference sequence). CDR3 in DNA: TGCAGTGCTAGAGATACCCGACATGGGCAAGGTTCACCCCTCCACTTT. It is translated as CSARDTRHGQGSPLHF.

This chain connects TRBV7-2 to TRBJ1-2, with TRBD1 matching over 8 bases. The length of the CDR3 is 13 residues. CDR1 is SGHTA and CDR2 is FQGNSA in the germline V gene. The V and J ends lost 5 bases and 8 bases, in that order; junction bases with no gene match: 7. The CDR3 DNA reads as TGTGCCAGCAGCGAACAGGGGGTAGAAGGCTACACCTTC. Its translation is CASSEQGVEGYTF.

V usage is TRBV27 and J usage is TRBJ1-4, with a weak D call TRBD1 (6 bases). Germline CDR1 MNHEY, CDR2 SMNVEV (reference sequence). The CDR3 consists of 15 residues. V lost 2 bases, J lost 0 bases, and 7 bases lay in between. In DNA, the CDR3 is TGTGCCAGCAGTTTACACAGGGCAACTAATGAAAAACTGTTTTTT. Encoded protein: CASSLHRATNEKLFF.

V and J are TRBV7-2 and TRBJ2-3; tentatively, D is TRBD1 (6 bases). V was clipped by 1 base and J by 4 bases, with 9 bases between them. The CDR3 runs to 14 residues. From germline, CDR1 is SGHTA and CDR2 FQGNSA. The CDR3, as DNA: TGTGCCAGCAGCTTAGTTGGGGGCGCAGATACGCAGTATTTT. This sequence encodes CASSLVGGADTQYF.

The V call is TRBV9, the J call TRBJ2-7; weak D call: TRBD1 (5 bases). Germline V lookup: CDR1 SGDLS, CDR2 YYNGEE. This CDR3 region has 15 residues. Trimming left V 0 bases short and J 6 bases short, with 16 bases between. CDR3 amino acids: CASSVVQGMGSEQYF. The DNA of the CDR3 is TGTGCCAGCAGCGTAGTTCAGGGAATGGGCTCCGAGCAGTACTTC. Looking up the rest from reference TRBV9 and TRBJ2-7 gives the full variable domain: DSGVTQTPKHLITATGQRVTLRCSPRSGDLSVYWYQQSLDQGLQFLIQYYNGEERAKGNILERFSAQQFPDLHSELNLSSLELGDSALYFCASSVVQGMGSEQYFGPGTRLTVT.

This clonotype showed up just once. The V call is TRBV12-3 or TRBV12-4, the J call TRBJ2-5, with 7 bases lining up with TRBD2. V lost 6 bases, J lost 4 bases, and 8 bases stayed unmatched. The CDR3 spans 14 residues. CDR3 nucleotide sequence: TGTGCCAGCAGCAAGCGGGGATTAGGAGAGACCCAGTACTTC. Its protein product is CASSKRGLGETQYF.